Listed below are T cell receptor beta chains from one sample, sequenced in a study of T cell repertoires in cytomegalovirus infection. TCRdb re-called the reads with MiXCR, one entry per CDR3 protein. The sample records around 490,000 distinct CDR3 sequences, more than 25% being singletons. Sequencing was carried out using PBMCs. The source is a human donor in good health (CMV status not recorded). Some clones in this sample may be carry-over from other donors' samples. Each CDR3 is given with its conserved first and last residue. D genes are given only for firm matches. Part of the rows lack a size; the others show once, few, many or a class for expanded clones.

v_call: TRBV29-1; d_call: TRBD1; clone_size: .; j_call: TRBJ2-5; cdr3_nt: TGCAGCGGAAAACACAGGGGCACACAAGAGACCCAGTACTTC; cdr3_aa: CSGKHRGTQETQYF
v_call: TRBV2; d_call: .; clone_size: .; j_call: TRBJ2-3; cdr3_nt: TGTGCCAGCAGTCGAATGGGGGGCACAGATACGCAGTATTTT; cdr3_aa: CASSRMGGTDTQYF
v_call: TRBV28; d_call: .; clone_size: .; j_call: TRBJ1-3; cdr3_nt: TGTGCCAGCAGTCCTCCCATCCGGGGAGGGGGAAACACCATATATTTT; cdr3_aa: CASSPPIRGGGNTIYF
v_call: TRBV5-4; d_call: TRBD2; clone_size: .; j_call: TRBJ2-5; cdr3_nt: TGTGCCAGCAGCTTGGTTAGCGGGGGACAAGAGACCCAGTACTTC; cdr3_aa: CASSLVSGGQETQYF
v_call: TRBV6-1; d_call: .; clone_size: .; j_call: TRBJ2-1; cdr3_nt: TGTGCCAGCAGGGAAGGGTCCCGCTCCTACAATGAGCAGTTCTTC; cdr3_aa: CASREGSRSYNEQFF
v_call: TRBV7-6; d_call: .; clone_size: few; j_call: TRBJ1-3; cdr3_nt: TGTGCCAGCAGCTTAGAAACTGGAAACACCATATATTTT; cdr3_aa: CASSLETGNTIYF
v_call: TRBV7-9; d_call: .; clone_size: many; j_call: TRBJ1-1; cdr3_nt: TGTGCCAGCAGCTCAGGGACGGCGAACACTGAAGCTTTCTTT; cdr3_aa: CASSSGTANTEAFF
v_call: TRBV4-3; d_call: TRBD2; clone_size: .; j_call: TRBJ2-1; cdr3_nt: TGCGCCAGCAGCCAAGAGGCGGGAGGGCCAGGCAATGAGCAGTTCTTC; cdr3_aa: CASSQEAGGPGNEQFF
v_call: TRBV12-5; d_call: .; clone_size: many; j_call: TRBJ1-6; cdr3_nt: TGTGCTAGTGGTTTGGGACATTCACCCCTCCACTTT; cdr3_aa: CASGLGHSPLHF
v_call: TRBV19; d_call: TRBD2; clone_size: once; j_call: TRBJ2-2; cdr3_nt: TGTGCCAGTAGTTGGGTAACTAGCGTCGCCGGGGAGCTGTTTTTT; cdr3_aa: CASSWVTSVAGELFF
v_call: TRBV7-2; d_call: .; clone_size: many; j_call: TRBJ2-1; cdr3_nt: TGTGCCACCCAGAGCTCCTACAATGAGCAGTTCTTC; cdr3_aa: CATQSSYNEQFF
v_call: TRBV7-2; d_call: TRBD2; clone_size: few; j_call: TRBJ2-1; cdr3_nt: TGTGCCAGCAGAGGGGCAGGGAGGGGCAATGAGCAGTTCTTC; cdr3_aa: CASRGAGRGNEQFF
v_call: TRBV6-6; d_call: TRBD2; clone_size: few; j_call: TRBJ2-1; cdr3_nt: TGTGCCAGCAGTTACTCGGGAGGGAACAATGAGCAGTTCTTC; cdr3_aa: CASSYSGGNNEQFF
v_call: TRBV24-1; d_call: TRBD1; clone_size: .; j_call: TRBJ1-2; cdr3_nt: TGTGCCACCAGTGATCCAGGACAGGGGAGAGATGGCTACACCTTC; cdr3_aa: CATSDPGQGRDGYTF
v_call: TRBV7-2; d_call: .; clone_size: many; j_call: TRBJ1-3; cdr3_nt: TGTGCCAGCAGCCCGCGCAACACCATATATTTT; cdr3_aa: CASSPRNTIYF
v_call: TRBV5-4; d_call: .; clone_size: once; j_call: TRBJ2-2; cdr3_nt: TGTGCCAGCAGCCCAAACGGCAGGGGCACCGGGGAGCTGTTTTTT; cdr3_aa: CASSPNGRGTGELFF
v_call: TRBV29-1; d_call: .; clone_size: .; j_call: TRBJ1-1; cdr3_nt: TGCAGCGGGGACCGGGGGGCGAACACTGAAGCTTTCTTT; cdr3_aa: CSGDRGANTEAFF
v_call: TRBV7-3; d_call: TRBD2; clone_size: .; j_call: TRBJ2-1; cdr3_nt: TGTGCCAGCAGCTCCAGGGGGCTAGCGGGAGGGATAAATGAGCAGTTCTTC; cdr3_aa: CASSSRGLAGGINEQFF
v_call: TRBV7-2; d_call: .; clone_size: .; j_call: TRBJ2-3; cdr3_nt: TGTGCCAGACCCAGCACAGATACGCAGTATTTT; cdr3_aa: CARPSTDTQYF
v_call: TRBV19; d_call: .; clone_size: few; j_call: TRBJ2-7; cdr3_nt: TGTGCCAGTAGTACCGGGGAGGAGCAGTACTTC; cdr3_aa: CASSTGEEQYF
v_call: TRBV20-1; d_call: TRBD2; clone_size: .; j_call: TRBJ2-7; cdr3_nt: TGCAGTGCCCAGAGCGGACTAGTTTCCTACGAGCAGTACTTC; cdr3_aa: CSAQSGLVSYEQYF
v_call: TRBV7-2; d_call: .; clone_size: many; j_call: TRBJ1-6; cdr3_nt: TGTGCCAGCAGCTTAGCGTTAGGGGTCCAGGGCACCTATAATTCACCCCTCCACTTT; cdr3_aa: CASSLALGVQGTYNSPLHF
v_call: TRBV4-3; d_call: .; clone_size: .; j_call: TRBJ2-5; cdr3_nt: TGCGCCAGCAGCCAAGGCCCAGGGAGACAAGAGACCCAGTACTTC; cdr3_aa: CASSQGPGRQETQYF
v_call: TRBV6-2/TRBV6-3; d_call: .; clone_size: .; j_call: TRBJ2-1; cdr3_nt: TGTGCCAGCAGAGGCGGTTACTCCTACAATGAGCAGTTCTTC; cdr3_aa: CASRGGYSYNEQFF
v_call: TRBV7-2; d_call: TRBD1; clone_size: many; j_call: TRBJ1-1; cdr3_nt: TGTGCCAGCAGCCCTAGCGGAGCAGGGGGAATGGATGCTTTCTTT; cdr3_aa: CASSPSGAGGMDAFF
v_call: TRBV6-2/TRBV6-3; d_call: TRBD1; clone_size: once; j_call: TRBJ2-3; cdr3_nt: TGTGCCAGCAGGCATGAAGGGACAGGGGGAGCGACAGATACGCAGTATTTT; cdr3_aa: CASRHEGTGGATDTQYF
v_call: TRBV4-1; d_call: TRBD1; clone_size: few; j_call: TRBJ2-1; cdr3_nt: TGCGCCAGCAGCTGGACAGGGGGCTCCTACAATGAGCAGTTCTTC; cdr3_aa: CASSWTGGSYNEQFF
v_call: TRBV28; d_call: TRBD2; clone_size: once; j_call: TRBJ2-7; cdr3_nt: TGTGCCAGCAGCCTCGGGGGACTAGCGGGTAATAACTACGAGCAGTACTTC; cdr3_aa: CASSLGGLAGNNYEQYF
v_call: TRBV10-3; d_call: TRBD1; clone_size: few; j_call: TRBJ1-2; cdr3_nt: TGTGCCATCGAGGGGGCGGGAACCTATGGCTACACCTTC; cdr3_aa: CAIEGAGTYGYTF
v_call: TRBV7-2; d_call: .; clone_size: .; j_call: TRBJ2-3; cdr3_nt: TGTGCCAGCAGCTTAATGGTTAGCACAGATACGCAGTATTTT; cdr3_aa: CASSLMVSTDTQYF
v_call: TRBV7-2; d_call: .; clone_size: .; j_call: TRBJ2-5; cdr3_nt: TGTGCCAGCAGCTCGGGACTCATAGAGACCCAGTACTTC; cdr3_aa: CASSSGLIETQYF
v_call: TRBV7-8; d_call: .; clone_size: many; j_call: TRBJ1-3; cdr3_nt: TGTGCCAGCAGCTTAGTTGTTTCTCGGGGCCAAACCTCTGGAAACACCATATATTTT; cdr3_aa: CASSLVVSRGQTSGNTIYF
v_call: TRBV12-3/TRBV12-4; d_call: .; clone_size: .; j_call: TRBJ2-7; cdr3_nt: TGTGCCAGCAGTGAGGGATTCGACGAGCAGTACTTC; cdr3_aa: CASSEGFDEQYF
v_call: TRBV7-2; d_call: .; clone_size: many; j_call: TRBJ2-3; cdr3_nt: TGTGCCAGCAGCTTAGGGGTTGGTAGCACAGATACGCAGTATTTT; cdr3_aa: CASSLGVGSTDTQYF
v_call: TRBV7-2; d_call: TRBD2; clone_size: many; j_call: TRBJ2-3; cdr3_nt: TGTGCCAGCAGCGTCCTGGGCGGGAGGGCCGCAGATACGCAGTATTTT; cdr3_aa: CASSVLGGRAADTQYF
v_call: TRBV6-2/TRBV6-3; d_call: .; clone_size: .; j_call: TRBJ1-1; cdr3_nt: TGTGCCATCCTACTGGCTCTCGGAACCGCTGAAGCTTTCTTT; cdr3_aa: CAILLALGTAEAFF
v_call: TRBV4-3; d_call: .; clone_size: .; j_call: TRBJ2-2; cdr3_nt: TGCGCCAGCAGCCAAGAACCGGTCGCGAACACCGGGGAGCTGTTTTTT; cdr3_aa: CASSQEPVANTGELFF
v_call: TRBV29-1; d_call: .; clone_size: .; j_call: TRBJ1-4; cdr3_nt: TGCAGCGCGTATTCCGGGGGCGAACTGTTTTTT; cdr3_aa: CSAYSGGELFF
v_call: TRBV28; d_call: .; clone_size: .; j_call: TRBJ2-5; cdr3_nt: TGTGCCAGCAATGGGGCAGGGGGGAAGGAGACCCAGTACTTC; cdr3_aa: CASNGAGGKETQYF
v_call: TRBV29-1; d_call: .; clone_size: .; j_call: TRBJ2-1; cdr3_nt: TGCAGCGTTGAAGTTTGGAATGAGCAGTTCTTC; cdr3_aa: CSVEVWNEQFF
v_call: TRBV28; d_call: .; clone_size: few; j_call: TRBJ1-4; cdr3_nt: TGTGCCAGCAGTTTGACGGGAGCATCGGGTGAAAAACTGTTTTTT; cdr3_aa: CASSLTGASGEKLFF
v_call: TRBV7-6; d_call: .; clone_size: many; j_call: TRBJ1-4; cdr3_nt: TGTGCCAGCAGCCCTAATGAAAAACTGTTTTTT; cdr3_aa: CASSPNEKLFF
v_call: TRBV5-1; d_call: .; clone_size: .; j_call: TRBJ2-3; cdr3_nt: TGCGCCAGCAGACTGGACTATTCATTAGCAGATACGCAGTATTTT; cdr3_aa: CASRLDYSLADTQYF
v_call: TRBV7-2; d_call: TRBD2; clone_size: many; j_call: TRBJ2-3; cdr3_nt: TGTGCCAGCAGCTTAAGTAGGTCGGCTAGCGGGAGCCGCACAGATACGCAGTATTTT; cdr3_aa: CASSLSRSASGSRTDTQYF
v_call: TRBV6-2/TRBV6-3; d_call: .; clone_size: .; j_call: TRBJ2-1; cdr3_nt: TGTGCCAGCTCCGAGGACAGGGAGGGTAGTGAGCAGTTCTTC; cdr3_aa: CASSEDREGSEQFF
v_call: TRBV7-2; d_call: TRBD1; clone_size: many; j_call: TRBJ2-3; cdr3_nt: TGTGCCAGCAGCCCTACGACAGGGACAGATACGCAGTATTTT; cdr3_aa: CASSPTTGTDTQYF
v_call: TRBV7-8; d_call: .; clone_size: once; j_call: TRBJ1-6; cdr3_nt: TGTGCCAGCAGCTTAGCGGGACTTAGCTCCTATAATTCACCCCTCCACTTT; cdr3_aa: CASSLAGLSSYNSPLHF
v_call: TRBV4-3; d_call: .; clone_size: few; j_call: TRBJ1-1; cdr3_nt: TGCGCCAGCAGCCAAGAAGCGGGCAGAGTCTACACTGAAGCTTTCTTT; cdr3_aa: CASSQEAGRVYTEAFF